Sequencing of this TCR beta chain was carried out in a study of PD-L1 blockade in urothelial cancer. The CDR3 is 13 residues long. The trim removed 3 bases at V and 3 bases at J, leaving 4 bases unmatched. The germline V gene has CDR1 SQVTM and CDR2 ANQGSEA. Concerning this clone: Its antigen is unknown.

The table came from immunoSEQ multiplex PCR; TCRdb's copy has only in-frame clones and leaves some out. Of about 80,000 clones in the sample, about nine tenths were seen once. Notes on the study in general: Blood clones associated with the tumor expanded more at 3 weeks in durable-benefit patients.

V usage is TRBV29-1 and J usage is TRBJ2-7, with 8 bases identical to TRBD2. The sample in question was PBMCs, obtained around atezolizumab (anti-PD-L1) treatment. This receptor was obtained from a woman in her 70s with urothelial cancer. The CDR3 DNA follows: TGCAGCGTTGAGCTCGGGGGGGACTACGAGCAGTACTTC. It yields the protein CSVELGGDYEQYF.